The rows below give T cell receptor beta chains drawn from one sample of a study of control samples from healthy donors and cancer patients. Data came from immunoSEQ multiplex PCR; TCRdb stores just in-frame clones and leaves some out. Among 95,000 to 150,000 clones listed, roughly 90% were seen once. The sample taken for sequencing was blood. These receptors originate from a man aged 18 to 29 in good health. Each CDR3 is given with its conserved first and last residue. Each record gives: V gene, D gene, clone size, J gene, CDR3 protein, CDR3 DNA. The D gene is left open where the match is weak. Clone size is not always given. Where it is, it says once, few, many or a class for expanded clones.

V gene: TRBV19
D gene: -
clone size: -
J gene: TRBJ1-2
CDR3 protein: CASSIPQMGGYTF
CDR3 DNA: TGTGCCAGTAGTATACCCCAGATGGGTGGCTACACCTTC

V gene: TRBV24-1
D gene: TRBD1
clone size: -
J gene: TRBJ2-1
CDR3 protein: CATSDLNRGNEQFF
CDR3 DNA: TGTGCCACCAGTGATTTGAACAGGGGAAATGAGCAGTTCTTC

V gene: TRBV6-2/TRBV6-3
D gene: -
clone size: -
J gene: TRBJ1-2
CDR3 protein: CASSYRGNGYTF
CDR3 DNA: TGTGCCAGCAGTTACCGAGGGAATGGCTACACCTTC

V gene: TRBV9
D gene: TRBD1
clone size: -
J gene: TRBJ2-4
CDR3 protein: CASSARDRLAKNIQYF
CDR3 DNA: TGTGCCAGCAGCGCGAGGGACAGGCTAGCCAAAAACATTCAGTACTTC

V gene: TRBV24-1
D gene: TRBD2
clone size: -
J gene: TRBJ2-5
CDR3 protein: CATSDLGGPAGAQETQYF
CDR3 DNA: TGTGCCACCAGTGATTTAGGGGGACCAGCGGGAGCTCAAGAGACCCAGTACTTC

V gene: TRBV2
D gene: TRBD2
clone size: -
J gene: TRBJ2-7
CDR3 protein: CASRGLAGDEQYF
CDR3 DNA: TGTGCCAGCCGGGGACTAGCGGGAGACGAGCAGTACTTC

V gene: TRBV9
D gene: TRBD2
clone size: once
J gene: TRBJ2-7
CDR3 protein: CASSVSGSGEQYF
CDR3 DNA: TGTGCCAGCAGCGTAAGCGGGAGTGGTGAGCAGTACTTC

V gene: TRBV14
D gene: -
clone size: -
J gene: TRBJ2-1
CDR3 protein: CASSQDPGLYNEQFF
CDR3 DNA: TGTGCCAGCAGCCAAGACCCGGGACTCTACAATGAGCAGTTCTTC

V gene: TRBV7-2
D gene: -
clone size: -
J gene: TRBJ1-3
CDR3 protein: CASSFPFVPRVTDGNTIYF
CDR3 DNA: TGTGCCAGCAGCTTCCCCTTCGTTCCGAGGGTCACGGACGGAAACACCATATATTTT

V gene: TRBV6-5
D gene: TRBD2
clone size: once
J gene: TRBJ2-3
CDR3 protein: CASSYLAGTSVDTQYF
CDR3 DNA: TGTGCCAGCAGTTACTTAGCCGGGACTAGCGTTGATACGCAGTATTTT

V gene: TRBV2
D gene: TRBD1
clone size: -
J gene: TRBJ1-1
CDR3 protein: CASRHLGQVNTEAFF
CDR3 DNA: TGTGCCAGCAGACACCTGGGACAGGTAAACACTGAAGCTTTCTTT